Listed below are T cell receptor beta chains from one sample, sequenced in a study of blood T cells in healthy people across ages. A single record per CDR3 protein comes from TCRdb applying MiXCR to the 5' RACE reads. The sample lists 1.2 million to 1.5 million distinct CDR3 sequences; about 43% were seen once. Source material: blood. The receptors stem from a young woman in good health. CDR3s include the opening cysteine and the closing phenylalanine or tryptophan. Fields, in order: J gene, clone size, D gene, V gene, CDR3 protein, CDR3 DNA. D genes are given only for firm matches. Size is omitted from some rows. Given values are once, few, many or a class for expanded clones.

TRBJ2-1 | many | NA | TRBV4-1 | CASSQDTSNNEQFF | TGCGCCAGCAGCCAAGACACATCCAACAATGAGCAGTTCTTC
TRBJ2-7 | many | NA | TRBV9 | CASSVEGTYEQYF | TGTGCCAGCAGTGTGGAGGGGACCTACGAGCAGTACTTC
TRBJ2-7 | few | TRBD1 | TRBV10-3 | CAIRGGQGASYEQYF | TGTGCCATCCGGGGAGGACAGGGTGCCTCCTACGAGCAGTACTTC
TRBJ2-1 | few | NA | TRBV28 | CASSPPGDEQFF | TGTGCCAGCAGCCCCCCAGGCGACGAGCAGTTCTTC
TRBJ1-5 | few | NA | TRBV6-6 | CASSQNGVNNQPQHF | TGTGCCAGCAGTCAGAACGGGGTTAACAATCAGCCCCAGCATTTT
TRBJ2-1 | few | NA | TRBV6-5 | CASSSQRVGNEQFF | TGTGCCAGCAGCTCTCAGCGAGTAGGCAATGAGCAGTTCTTC
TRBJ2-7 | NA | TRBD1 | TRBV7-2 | CASSLADRVFYEQYF | TGTGCCAGCAGCTTAGCGGACAGGGTCTTCTACGAGCAGTACTTC
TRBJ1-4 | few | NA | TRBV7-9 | CASSPPRGATNEKLFF | TGTGCCAGCAGCCCCCCCCGAGGAGCAACTAATGAAAAACTGTTTTTT
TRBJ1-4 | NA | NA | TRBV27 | CASSPRANEKLFF | TGTGCCAGCAGCCCAAGGGCTAATGAAAAACTGTTTTTT
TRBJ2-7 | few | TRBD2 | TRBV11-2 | CASSPAGLAWYEQYF | TGTGCCAGCAGCCCGGCAGGACTAGCTTGGTACGAGCAGTACTTC